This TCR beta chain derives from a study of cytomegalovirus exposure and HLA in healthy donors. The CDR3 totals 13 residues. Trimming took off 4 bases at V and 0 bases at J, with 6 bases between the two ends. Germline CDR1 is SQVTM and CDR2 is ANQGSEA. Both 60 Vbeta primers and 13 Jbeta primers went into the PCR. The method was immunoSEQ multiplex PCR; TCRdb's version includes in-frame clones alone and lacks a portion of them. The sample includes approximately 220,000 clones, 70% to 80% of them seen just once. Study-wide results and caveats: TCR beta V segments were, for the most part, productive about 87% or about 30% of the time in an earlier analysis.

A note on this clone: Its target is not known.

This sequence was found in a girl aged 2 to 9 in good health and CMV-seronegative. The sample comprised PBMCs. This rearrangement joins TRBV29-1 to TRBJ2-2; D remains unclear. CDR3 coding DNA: TGCAGCGTTGGACTTGCGAACACCGGGGAGCTGTTTTTT. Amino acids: CSVGLANTGELFF.